These 32 T cell receptor beta chains were sequenced from one sample in a study of OX40 agonist ivuxolimab in advanced cancers. Method: immunoSEQ multiplex PCR; TCRdb's copy keeps in-frame clones and lacks some. The sample lists over 55,000 clones, 90% occurring once. The specimen comprised CD4+ or CD8+ T cells sorted from blood, sampled in a trial of the OX40 agonist ivuxolimab. Source of these receptors: an adult with an advanced solid tumor such as melanoma, head and neck, liver or kidney cancer.

The genes are TRBV6-1 and TRBJ1-5; TRBD1 is a possible D gene (5 bases). The CDR3 has 13 amino acids. Germline V CDR1 and CDR2: MNHNS, SASEGT. V was trimmed by 1 base and J by 6 bases, leaving 7 bases between them. The CDR3 loop is CASSEGGGQPQHF. The CDR3, as DNA: TGTGCCAGCAGTGAAGGGGGGGGTCAGCCCCAGCATTTT.

This chain uses TRBV10-3 with TRBJ1-4, with TRBD1 identical over 8 bases. CDR3 length equals 13 residues. The ends lost 10 bases at V and 3 bases at J; junction bases unmatched: 4. The V gene's germline CDR1 is ENHRY and CDR2 SYGVKD. The CDR3 reads CATGTGPNEKLFF. CDR3 nucleotide sequence: TGTGCCACTGGGACAGGTCCTAATGAAAAACTGTTTTTT.

This chain joins TRBV28 and TRBJ1-1; D is uncertain. Germline V gives CDR1 MDHEN, CDR2 SYDVKM. The CDR3 is 11 residues long. The V end was cut by 3 bases, the J end by 7 bases, with 6 bases between. Here the CDR3 reads CASSFDHEAFF. In DNA, the CDR3 is TGTGCCAGCAGTTTTGATCATGAAGCTTTCTTT.

The rearrangement uses TRBV27 and TRBJ2-7; possible D gene TRBD1, 6 bases. Per the germline V gene, CDR1 is MNHEY and CDR2 is SMNVEV (reference sequence). Trimming took off 4 bases at V and 2 bases at J, with 9 bases between the two ends. The length of the CDR3 is 13 residues. CDR3 in amino acids: CASSSDSTYEQYF. CDR3 bases: TGTGCCAGCAGTTCGGACAGTACCTACGAGCAGTACTTC.

V is TRBV5-1 and J is TRBJ1-1; 9 nucleotides match TRBD1. The germline V gene encodes CDR1 SGHRS and CDR2 YFSETQ. V shed 7 bases, J shed 3 bases, and the junction held 7 bases outside the gene matches. The CDR3 contains 14 residues. The CDR3 protein is CASGLTGGDTEAFF. CDR3 coding DNA: TGCGCCAGCGGATTGACAGGGGGGGACACTGAAGCTTTCTTT.

V gene TRBV28 combines with J gene TRBJ1-6; tentative D call: TRBD1 (6 bases). V dropped 9 bases and J dropped 4 bases, with 13 bases sitting between them. The CDR3 length is 14 residues. In germline, CDR1 is MDHEN, CDR2 SYDVKM. CDR3 sequence (DNA): TGTGCCAGTCTCTCAGGGGAGTATAATTCACCCCTCCACTTT. This codes for CASLSGEYNSPLHF.

This clone was observed a single time. V usage is TRBV28 and J usage is TRBJ2-2; TRBD2 aligns across 13 bases. Germline V lookup: CDR1 MDHEN, CDR2 SYDVKM. Germline trimming cut 6 bases from V and 6 bases from J; bases unmatched to any gene: 7. This CDR3 region has 16 residues. Here the CDR3 reads CASSLLLAGGAGELFF. In nucleotides, the CDR3 is TGTGCCAGCAGCTTACTACTAGCGGGAGGGGCCGGGGAGCTGTTTTTT.

The V gene is TRBV6-5, the J gene TRBJ2-7; TRBD1 matches at 9 bases. The ends lost 2 bases at V and 0 bases at J; junction bases unmatched: 2. CDR3 size: 15 residues. Per germline, CDR1 MNHEY and CDR2 SVGAGI. CDR3 region: CASSYKDRGSYEQYF. The DNA for the CDR3 is TGTGCCAGCAGTTACAAGGACAGGGGCTCCTACGAGCAGTACTTC.

The chain uses TRBV6-6 and TRBJ2-3; tentative D call: TRBD2 (5 bases). Looked up from germline, CDR1 is MNHNY and CDR2 is SVGAGI (reference sequence). The CDR3 is 16 residues long. Trimming took 4 bases from V and 0 from J, leaving 14 bases between them. CDR3 DNA sequence: TGTGCCAGCAGTTTAAAACGGGAAGTGAGCACAGATACGCAGTATTTT. Translated, it gives CASSLKREVSTDTQYF.

The chain carries TRBV7-3 and TRBJ2-1; 9 bases are a match to TRBD2. The V segment lost 1 base and the J segment 2 bases; nucleotides outside the gene matches: 6. Germline CDR1 reads SGHTA; CDR2 reads FQGTGA. The CDR3 spans 17 residues. The CDR3 here is CASSLKAAGGPYNEQFF. CDR3 in DNA: TGTGCCAGCAGCTTAAAAGCGGCGGGAGGGCCCTACAATGAGCAGTTCTTC.

J is TRBJ1-4 and V is TRBV19; 8 positions agree with TRBD1. The CDR3 sequence is 13 residues long. Germline V gene lookup returns CDR1 LNHDA and CDR2 SQIVND (reference sequence). The V gene end was trimmed by 7 bases and the J gene end by 7 bases; junction bases not matched to a gene: 5. As DNA, the CDR3 is TGTGCCAGTACCAGGGGGCCTACTGAAAAACTGTTTTTT. Protein product: CASTRGPTEKLFF.

The rearrangement uses TRBV5-1 and TRBJ2-2, with 14 bases aligning to TRBD2. This CDR3 contains 17 residues. Unmatched junction bases numbered 6, after V lost 4 bases and J lost 4 bases. In germline, CDR1 is SGHRS, CDR2 YFSETQ. The CDR3 DNA sequence: TGCGCCAGCAGCACCGGACTAGCGGGGGGAACCACCGGGGAGCTGTTTTTT. Translated: CASSTGLAGGTTGELFF.

The chain's CDR3 is CASSISGQTLSEAFF. As DNA, the CDR3 is TGTGCCAGTAGTATTTCGGGACAGACCTTGAGTGAAGCTTTCTTT. This chain connects TRBV19 to TRBJ1-1, with 7 bases that match TRBD1. The CDR3 spans 15 residues. The V segment lost 3 bases and the J segment 7 bases; nucleotides outside the gene matches: 11. The germline V gene encodes CDR1 LNHDA and CDR2 SQIVND (reference sequence).

The chain is built from TRBV9 and TRBJ2-7; 9 nucleotides line up with TRBD1. Germline V gives CDR1 SGDLS, CDR2 YYNGEE. With 3 bases clipped from V and 3 bases from J, the junction kept 7 bases outside the gene matches. The CDR3 spans 15 residues. The CDR3 protein is CASSGGTGLLYEQYF. In nucleotides, the CDR3 is TGTGCCAGCAGCGGAGGGACAGGGCTACTCTACGAGCAGTACTTC.

The chain is built from TRBV2 and TRBJ2-5; D might be TRBD1 (6 bases). The V and J ends lost 8 bases and 2 bases respectively, with 9 bases between them. CDR3 length equals 12 residues. In germline, CDR1 is SNHLY, CDR2 FYNNEI. CDR3 in DNA: TGTGCCAGCGGGACAAAGCAAGAGACCCAGTACTTC. Residues: CASGTKQETQYF. Drawing the rest from reference TRBV2 and TRBJ2-5, the complete variable domain is EPEVTQTPSHQVTQMGQEVILRCVPISNHLYFYWYRQILGQKVEFLVSFYNNEISEKSEIFDDQFSVERPDGSNFTLKIRSTKLEDSAMYFCASGTKQETQYFGPGTRLLVL.

This chain links TRBV29-1 with TRBJ1-1; no clear D gene. Trimming pared 5 bases from V and 0 bases from J, leaving 10 bases between. CDR3 length equals 13 residues. Germline CDR1 and CDR2: SQVTM and ANQGSEA. CDR3 sequence: CSVRQDMNTEAFF. CDR3 sequence (DNA): TGCAGCGTTCGCCAGGATATGAACACTGAAGCTTTCTTT.

The V and J genes are TRBV11-2 and TRBJ2-7; the D is unclear. Germline loops: CDR1 SGHAT, CDR2 FQNNGV. CDR3 size: 15 residues. The ends were cut back, 3 bases at V and 4 bases at J, with 16 bases in the middle. The CDR3 nucleotides read TGTGCCAGCAGCTTCCCGAGATTTGGTACTTACGAGCAGTACTTC. Translating it yields CASSFPRFGTYEQYF.

The V gene is TRBV27, the J gene TRBJ2-1; 10 positions agree with TRBD1. Per the germline V gene, CDR1 is MNHEY and CDR2 is SMNVEV (reference sequence). This CDR3 region has 15 residues. V was pared by 4 bases and J by 9 bases, with 9 bases of the junction left unmatched. For the CDR3, the DNA is TGTGCCAGCAGTTCCTCGGGACAGGGGAACGGTGAGCAGTTCTTC. Protein: CASSSSGQGNGEQFF.

V and J are TRBV2 and TRBJ2-3; D possibly corresponds to TRBD1 (6 bases). Trimming cost V 3 bases and J 2 bases, with 12 bases left between them. Germline loops: CDR1 SNHLY, CDR2 FYNNEI. The CDR3 is made up of 15 amino acids. The DNA of the CDR3 is TGTGCCAGCAGTGAGGGGACATCCCTCACAGATACGCAGTATTTT. Its translation is CASSEGTSLTDTQYF.

The chain is built from TRBV29-1 and TRBJ2-5, with 9 bases fitting TRBD2. In germline, CDR1 is SQVTM, CDR2 ANQGSEA. The ends lost 7 bases at V and 5 bases at J; junction bases unmatched: 14. The CDR3 has 15 residues. In DNA, the CDR3 is TGCAGCGCCGCGTGGGGCGGGGGGGCCTCCGAGACCCAGTACTTC. This codes for CSAAWGGGASETQYF. The complete variable domain, with remaining parts taken from reference TRBV29-1 and TRBJ2-5, reads SAVISQKPSRDICQRGTSLTIQCQVDSQVTMMFWYRQQPGQSLTLIATANQGSEATYESGFVIDKFPISRPNLTFSTLTVSNMSPEDSSIYLCSAAWGGGASETQYFGPGTRLLVL.

CDR3 protein: CASSPTGLAGGGTDTQYF. CDR3 nucleotide sequence: TGTGCCAGCAGTCCGACGGGACTAGCGGGAGGAGGCACAGATACGCAGTATTTT. V and J are TRBV27 and TRBJ2-3; 15 nucleotides match TRBD2. Trimming at V came to 5 bases and at J to 1 base, leaving 7 bases not matched to a gene. The CDR3 consists of 18 residues. Germline lookup yields CDR1 MNHEY and CDR2 SMNVEV (reference sequence).

The V call is TRBV19, the J call TRBJ1-5, with D maybe TRBD1 (6 bases). Germline V gives CDR1 LNHDA, CDR2 SQIVND (reference sequence). The CDR3 length is 14 residues. V gave up 5 bases and J gave up 7 bases, with 15 bases separating them. The CDR3 protein is CASSSTGSQQPQHF. The CDR3 DNA reads as TGTGCCAGTAGTTCGACAGGTTCTCAGCAGCCCCAGCATTTT.

The CDR3 DNA sequence: TGTGCCAGCAACGCCGAGGGGGCGGGGGGTAAAGAGACCCAGTACTTC. It codes for CASNAEGAGGKETQYF. This sequence joins TRBV27 and TRBJ2-5; weak D call: TRBD2 (8 bases). Trimming stripped 7 bases from V and 3 bases from J, with 21 bases between. The CDR3 covers 16 residues. Germline-derived CDR1 and CDR2 are MNHEY and SMNVEV (reference sequence).

A few counts support this clone. This chain connects TRBV2 to TRBJ1-5; D remains ambiguous. The germline V gene has CDR1 SNHLY and CDR2 FYNNEI. The ends were cut back, 1 base at V and 2 bases at J, with 6 bases in the middle. The CDR3 spans 14 residues. The CDR3 bases are TGTGCCAGCAGTGAAGGGTTGGGCAATCAGCCCCAGCATTTT. Translated, it gives CASSEGLGNQPQHF.

The J gene is TRBJ2-2, the V gene TRBV9, with 7 bases matching TRBD2. V lost 4 bases and J lost 7; bases outside the gene matches: 4. The length of the CDR3 is 13 residues. Germline V gives CDR1 SGDLS, CDR2 YYNGEE. The CDR3 DNA reads as TGTGCCAGCAGCCCCTGGGGGGGCGGGGAGCTGTTTTTT. It yields the protein CASSPWGGGELFF.

The rearrangement uses TRBV6-1 and TRBJ2-7; a possible D gene is TRBD1 (5 bases). The germline V and J ends were trimmed by 1 base and 4 bases, with 17 bases remaining between them. In germline, CDR1 is MNHNS, CDR2 SASEGT. This CDR3 has 16 residues. For the CDR3, the DNA is TGTGCCAGCAGTGAAGGGGGCATAATTCAACGGTACGAGCAGTACTTC. Translation: CASSEGGIIQRYEQYF.

The chain is built from TRBV25-1 and TRBJ2-7; 8 nucleotides align to TRBD1. Germline V gene data show CDR1 as MGHDK and CDR2 as SYGVNS. The junction had 3 bases not matched to a gene; V was cut back by 6 bases and J by 2 bases. The CDR3 spans 13 residues. CDR3 in DNA: TGTGCCAGCAGGGGACAGGCCGCCTACGAGCAGTACTTC. Translation gives CASRGQAAYEQYF.

The CDR3 DNA reads TGTGCCATCAGTGAGCGCCCGGCAGGACAGGGCAGTGAAAAACTGTTTTTT. Translated, it gives CAISERPAGQGSEKLFF. The chain carries TRBV10-3 and TRBJ1-4; 8 nucleotides match TRBD1. Germline V gene sequence: CDR1 ENHRY, CDR2 SYGVKD. CDR3 length: 17 amino acids. V shed 2 bases and J 7 bases; nucleotides not matched to a gene: 12.

This clone was seen once. The genes are TRBV18 and TRBJ1-3, with D unresolved. The CDR3 runs to 15 residues. CDR1 is KGHSH, CDR2 LQKENI, per germline. The ends were cut back, 3 bases at V and 0 bases at J, with 9 bases in the middle. The CDR3 coding sequence is TGTGCCAGCTCACCGGACGGGCGCTCTGGAAACACCATATATTTT. Its protein is CASSPDGRSGNTIYF.

This chain connects TRBV9 to TRBJ2-1; D is perhaps TRBD1 or TRBD2 (5 bases each). The CDR3 extends over 14 amino acids. V was pared by 4 bases and J by 5 bases, with 13 bases between. Germline lookup yields CDR1 SGDLS and CDR2 YYNGEE. CDR3 bases: TGTGCCAGCAGCCCTGTGGGGGAAGACAATGAGCAGTTCTTC. Its protein is CASSPVGEDNEQFF.

V usage is TRBV5-1 and J usage is TRBJ1-5; tentative D call: TRBD1 (5 bases). V lost 0 bases and J 0 bases, leaving 10 bases between the germline ends. The CDR3 loop spans 16 amino acids. Germline V CDR1 and CDR2: SGHRS, YFSETQ. CDR3 region: CASSLEPQGSNQPQHF. The CDR3 DNA reads as TGCGCCAGCAGCTTGGAACCCCAGGGTAGCAATCAGCCCCAGCATTTT.

This chain joins TRBV28 and TRBJ1-1; tentatively, D is TRBD1 (5 bases). The CDR3 contains 14 residues. The germline CDR1 and CDR2 sequences are MDHEN and SYDVKM. Trimming removed 8 bases at V and 3 bases at J, with 16 bases between. CDR3: CASLQVQPDTEAFF. In nucleotides, the CDR3 is TGTGCCAGCTTACAGGTTCAACCCGACACTGAAGCTTTCTTT.